These T cell receptor beta chains were read from a single sample in a study of cytomegalovirus exposure and HLA in healthy donors. Profiled with immunoSEQ multiplex PCR; TCRdb holds only in-frame clones, not every one. This sample has under 130,000 clones; approximately 79% occur once, and the top ten carry 6% to 8%. The sample taken for sequencing was PBMCs. These TCRs come from a man aged 25-45 years in good health and CMV-seropositive. Each CDR3 is given with its conserved first and last residue. Each record gives: clone size, CDR3 length, V gene, J gene, D gene, CDR3 DNA, CDR3 protein. The D gene is left open where the match is weak. Size values are once, few and many counts, or a class for expanded clones, and some rows have none.

few	16	TRBV4-2	TRBJ2-7	TRBD2	TGTGCCAGCAGCCAAGGGACTAGCGGGGACTCCTACGAGCAGTACTTC	CASSQGTSGDSYEQYF
once	14	TRBV2	TRBJ2-7	-	TGTGCCAGCAGTGAAGCTTTCGACGGGTACGAGCAGTACTTC	CASSEAFDGYEQYF
few	12	TRBV6-5	TRBJ1-4	-	TGTGCCAGCAGTTACGTCGGGGAAAAACTGTTTTTT	CASSYVGEKLFF
-	15	TRBV2	TRBJ1-5	TRBD1	TGTGCCAGCAGTCCCGACAGGGTGGGCGAACAGCCCCAGCATTTT	CASSPDRVGEQPQHF
once	14	TRBV6-4	TRBJ1-1	-	TGTGCCAGCAGTGCCGAAGGGAGGACCACTGAAGCTTTCTTT	CASSAEGRTTEAFF
-	17	TRBV30	TRBJ1-2	TRBD1	TGTGCCTGGAGTGTAGGGGACAGGGGCTTCTCACCCGGTGGCTACACCTTC	CAWSVGDRGFSPGGYTF
few	12	TRBV5-6	TRBJ1-1	-	TGTGCCAGCAGCACCGGGGGGATTGAAGCTTTCTTT	CASSTGGIEAFF
-	15	TRBV18	TRBJ1-2	-	TGTGCCAGCTCATCCGGGCGGGGCTTCGGCTATGGCTACACCTTC	CASSSGRGFGYGYTF
-	13	TRBV7-3	TRBJ2-1	TRBD2	TGTGCCAGCAGCCGCGCGACTAGCGATGAGCAGTTCTTC	CASSRATSDEQFF
-	14	TRBV7-9	TRBJ2-1	TRBD2	TGTGCCAGCACCACATCGGGACTAGCGGGCAATCAGTTCTTC	CASTTSGLAGNQFF
few	17	TRBV5-5	TRBJ2-3	TRBD1	TGTGCCAGCAGCTCGGCGTTGACAGGGGGCCTCGTGGATACGCAGTATTTT	CASSSALTGGLVDTQYF
-	15	TRBV30	TRBJ2-3	TRBD2	TGTGCCTGGAGCCCCTGGCGGGGGGGCCCAGATACGCAGTATTTT	CAWSPWRGGPDTQYF
-	14	TRBV11-3	TRBJ1-1	-	TGTGCCAGCAGCTTTTATTCAGGGGACACTGAAGCTTTCTTT	CASSFYSGDTEAFF
-	15	TRBV28	TRBJ2-7	TRBD1	TGTGCCAGCAGCCCGGGGGACAGGGGGCTCTTCGAGCAGTACTTC	CASSPGDRGLFEQYF
-	14	TRBV4-2	TRBJ1-2	TRBD1	TGTGCCAGCAGCCAGACAGGGATTTCCTATGGCTACACCTTC	CASSQTGISYGYTF
few	12	TRBV29-1	TRBJ1-1	-	TGCAGCGTTGAGACAGAGAACACTGAAGCTTTCTTT	CSVETENTEAFF
-	17	TRBV5-4	TRBJ2-1	-	TGTGCCAGCAGCGTGGGACTTCGGTCCGAGGCGAACAATGAGCAGTTCTTC	CASSVGLRSEANNEQFF
few	14	TRBV19	TRBJ2-4	-	TGTGCCAGTAGTATGGGGGACTCCAAAAACATTCAGTACTTC	CASSMGDSKNIQYF
-	15	TRBV5-6	TRBJ2-4	-	TGTGCCAGCAATATATTCGGGGTCAGACAAAACATTCAGTACTTC	CASNIFGVRQNIQYF
-	16	TRBV2	TRBJ1-4	-	TGTGCCAGCAGTGAAAAATCGGGGGGCGTTAATGAAAAACTGTTTTTT	CASSEKSGGVNEKLFF
-	17	TRBV6-1	TRBJ2-3	TRBD1	TGTGCCAGCAGTGAAGCCTGGTGGGACAGGGGAACAGATACGCAGTATTTT	CASSEAWWDRGTDTQYF
-	14	TRBV27	TRBJ1-4	-	TGTGCCAGCAGTTTTCGGAGGGCAGAGGAAAAACTGTTTTTT	CASSFRRAEEKLFF
-	17	TRBV30	TRBJ2-3	TRBD1	TGTGCCTGGAGTAGCGGTCGCAGGGGGCGGAGCGCAGATACGCAGTATTTT	CAWSSGRRGRSADTQYF
once	14	TRBV25-1	TRBJ1-5	-	TGTGCCAGCAGTGAAACCCAGAGCAATCAGCCCCAGCATTTT	CASSETQSNQPQHF
-	13	TRBV30	TRBJ2-7	TRBD1	TGTGCCTGGAGTCAGGGGGACTCCTACGAGCAGTACTTC	CAWSQGDSYEQYF
-	14	TRBV29-1	TRBJ2-1	TRBD2	TGCAGCTTACAGCGGGGGGGCTCCTACAATGAGCAGTTCTTC	CSLQRGGSYNEQFF
-	15	TRBV5-1	TRBJ2-1	TRBD1	TGCGCCAGCAGCAGCGGACAGGGGGCGCTTAATGAGCAGTTCTTC	CASSSGQGALNEQFF
-	14	TRBV7-2	TRBJ1-5	TRBD1	TGTGCCAGCAGCTCCGGGCCAGGGGGTCAGCCCCAGCATTTT	CASSSGPGGQPQHF
-	16	TRBV7-2	TRBJ1-6	TRBD1	TGTGCCAGCAGCTTAGGAGACAGGGCCCCTAGGGCACCCCTCCACTTT	CASSLGDRAPRAPLHF
-	12	TRBV7-9	TRBJ2-5	-	TGTGCCAGCAGCTCGTACCAAGAGACCCAGTACTTC	CASSSYQETQYF
-	14	TRBV6-5	TRBJ2-2	-	TGTGCCAGCAGTTCCCAGGGGACGAGCGGGGAGCTGTTTTTT	CASSSQGTSGELFF
-	12	TRBV10-1	TRBJ1-1	-	TGCGCCAGCAGTGACCTGAGGACTGAAGCTTTCTTT	CASSDLRTEAFF
-	14	TRBV29-1	TRBJ1-2	TRBD1	TGCAGCGTTGAGCGACAGGGGGCGGAGTATGGCTACACCTTC	CSVERQGAEYGYTF
-	16	TRBV6-1	TRBJ1-3	TRBD1	TGTGCCAGCAGTGAACGGGACAGATACTCTGGAAACACCATATATTTT	CASSERDRYSGNTIYF
-	14	TRBV19	TRBJ1-2	-	TGTGCCAGTAGTACCCGCCAGGGGAATGATGGCTACACCTTC	CASSTRQGNDGYTF
once	13	TRBV5-1	TRBJ1-1	-	TGCGCCAGCAGGCGGGAGGAGTTGGCTGAAGCTTTCTTT	CASRREELAEAFF
-	15	TRBV7-2	TRBJ2-7	-	TGTGCCAGCAGCCCCATCTCCGGGACAAACTACGAGCAGTACTTC	CASSPISGTNYEQYF
-	13	TRBV19	TRBJ2-2	-	TGTGCCAGTAATTGGGGGCTAGGGGGGGAGCTGTTTTTT	CASNWGLGGELFF
few	15	TRBV19	TRBJ1-1	-	TGTGCCAGCAGGGGAGGGGCACTCTTGAACACTGAAGCTTTCTTT	CASRGGALLNTEAFF
-	14	TRBV5-1	TRBJ2-3	-	TGCGCCAGCAGCTTGGGGACAGACACAGATACGCAGTATTTT	CASSLGTDTDTQYF
-	15	TRBV2	TRBJ1-2	TRBD1	TGTGCCAGCAGGCGGGACAGGGGTTCGTTGGATGGCTACACCTTC	CASRRDRGSLDGYTF
-	14	TRBV6-6	TRBJ2-7	TRBD1	TGTGCCAGCAGTCGGACAGGGGGCATTTACGAGCAGTACTTC	CASSRTGGIYEQYF
-	14	TRBV7-9	TRBJ1-2	-	TGTGCCAGCAGTCCCGTCAGGGTGGACTATGGCTACACCTTC	CASSPVRVDYGYTF
-	16	TRBV15	TRBJ2-6	-	TGTGCCACCAGCAGAGAAGGGGGAACAGGGGCCAACGTCCTGACTTTC	CATSREGGTGANVLTF
-	11	TRBV20-1	TRBJ2-7	-	TGCAGTGCTATCCCAGGGGGGATACAGTACTTC	CSAIPGGIQYF
once	15	TRBV19	TRBJ1-4	-	TGTGCCAGTAGTACGCCAGACAGTGTTAATGAAAAACTGTTTTTT	CASSTPDSVNEKLFF
-	13	TRBV5-1	TRBJ1-1	TRBD1	TGCGCCAGCAGCACCGGGACAGGGGCGGGAGCTTTCTTT	CASSTGTGAGAFF
-	15	TRBV7-2	TRBJ2-3	-	TGTGCCAGCAGCTTAGTTGAAGCTAGCACAGATACGCAGTATTTT	CASSLVEASTDTQYF